Below, 3 T cell receptor beta chains from the same sample are listed, as sequenced in a study of cytomegalovirus exposure and HLA in healthy donors. PCR primers comprised 60 Vbeta and 13 Jbeta primers. Libraries were prepared by immunoSEQ multiplex PCR; TCRdb keeps only in-frame clonotypes and omits some of them. This table has 170,000 or so clones, 65% to 90% appearing once. The material sequenced was PBMCs. The origin of the receptors is a man in his forties or fifties in good health and CMV-seropositive.

The chain joins TRBV7-9 to TRBJ2-2; 9 bases agree with TRBD1. Germline assignment: CDR1 SEHNR and CDR2 FQNEAQ (reference sequence). J was trimmed by 4 bases and V by 5 bases; bases with no gene match: 11. There are 17 residues in the CDR3. The CDR3 sequence is CASSILTGGRRTGELFF. The CDR3 DNA follows: TGTGCCAGCAGCATCTTGACAGGGGGGCGGCGCACCGGGGAGCTGTTTTTT.

This clone has only one observation. CDR3 in amino acids: CASSVQEGTDTQYF. The CDR3, as DNA: TGCGCCAGCAGCGTCCAGGAGGGCACAGATACGCAGTATTTT. This chain connects TRBV5-1 to TRBJ2-3; TRBD2 is a possible D gene (5 bases). Germline V gives CDR1 SGHRS, CDR2 YFSETQ. The CDR3 consists of 14 residues. The germline V and J ends were trimmed by 4 bases and 1 base, with 10 bases remaining between them.

The rearrangement uses TRBV5-6 and TRBJ2-7; perhaps TRBD1 as D (6 bases). Germline loops: CDR1 SGHDT, CDR2 YYEEEE. The CDR3 extends over 14 amino acids. The V gene lost 3 bases and the J gene lost 5 bases, with 15 bases spanning the gap. The CDR3 DNA follows: TGTGCCAGCAGCTGGGCGGACAGCCCTCACGAGCAGTACTTC. Residues: CASSWADSPHEQYF.